The clone carrying this T cell receptor beta chain was recorded only once. The data are from a study of cytomegalovirus exposure and HLA in healthy donors. PCR employed 60 Vbeta and 13 Jbeta primers. Using immunoSEQ multiplex PCR, the repertoire was profiled, and TCRdb retains in-frame clones only, with some absent. The sample shows 180,000 or so clones, roughly 80% of them seen only once. This CDR3 spans 15 amino acids. V was pared by 3 bases and J by 2 bases, with 13 bases between. Germline V gene lookup returns CDR1 MDHEN and CDR2 SYDVKM. The clonotype comes from a female donor in good health and CMV-seronegative. The J gene is TRBJ1-1, the V gene TRBV28; D remains ambiguous. The specimen sequenced was PBMCs. The CDR3 reads CASSFLTQPNTEAFF. CDR3 bases: TGTGCCAGCAGTTTTTTGACTCAGCCCAACACTGAAGCTTTCTTT.